This T cell receptor (beta chain) was identified during a study of T cell changes during pregnancy in multiple sclerosis. Sequencing was performed with immunoSEQ multiplex PCR; in TCRdb, only in-frame clones are kept and a portion is missing. The sample consists of 100,000 or so clones, about 94% of them appearing once. The CDR3 has 17 amino acids. CDR1 and CDR2 (germline): SGDLS, YYNGEE. V shed 0 bases, J shed 0 bases, and the junction held 5 bases outside the gene matches. The chain couples TRBV9 to TRBJ2-2, with 7 bases that match TRBD1. The clonotype comes from a female donor with multiple sclerosis, enrolled in a pregnancy study. The sequenced sample was peripheral blood, obtained before pregnancy. The DNA of the CDR3 is TGTGCCAGCAGCGTAGCTCGAAGGGGGCCGAACACCGGGGAGCTGTTTTTT. It is translated as CASSVARRGPNTGELFF.